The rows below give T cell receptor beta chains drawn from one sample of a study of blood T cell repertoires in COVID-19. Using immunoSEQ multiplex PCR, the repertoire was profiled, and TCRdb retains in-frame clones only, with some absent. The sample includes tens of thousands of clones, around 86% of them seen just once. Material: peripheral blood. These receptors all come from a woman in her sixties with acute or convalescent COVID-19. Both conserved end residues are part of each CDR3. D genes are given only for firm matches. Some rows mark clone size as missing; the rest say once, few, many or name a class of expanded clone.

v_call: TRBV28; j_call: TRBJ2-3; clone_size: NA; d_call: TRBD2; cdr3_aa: CASRDELAGGGTQYF; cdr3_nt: TGTGCCAGCAGAGACGAGTTAGCGGGAGGAGGTACGCAGTATTTT
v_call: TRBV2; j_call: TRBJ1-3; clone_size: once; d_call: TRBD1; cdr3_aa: CASSDRVTGNTIYF; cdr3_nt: TGTGCCAGCAGCGACAGGGTAACGGGAAACACCATATATTTT
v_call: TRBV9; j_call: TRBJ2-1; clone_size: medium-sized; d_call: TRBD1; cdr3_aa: CASSTRDRDYNEQFF; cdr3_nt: TGTGCCAGCAGCACCCGGGACAGGGATTACAATGAGCAGTTCTTC
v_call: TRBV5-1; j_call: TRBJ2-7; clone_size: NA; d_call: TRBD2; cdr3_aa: CASSLASGISYEQYF; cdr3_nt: TGCGCCAGCAGCCTTGCTAGCGGGATCTCCTACGAGCAGTACTTC
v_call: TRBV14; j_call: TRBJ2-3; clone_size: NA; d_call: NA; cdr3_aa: CASSLRLGSTDTQYF; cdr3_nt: TGTGCCAGCAGCTTACGACTAGGGAGCACAGATACGCAGTATTTT
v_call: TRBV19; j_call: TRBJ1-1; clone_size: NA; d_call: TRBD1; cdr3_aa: CASSRSGGLMNTEAFF; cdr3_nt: TGTGCCAGTAGTAGATCAGGGGGACTCATGAACACTGAAGCTTTCTTT
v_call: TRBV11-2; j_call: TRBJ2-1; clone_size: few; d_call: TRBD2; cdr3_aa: CASSFVAGGPGEQFF; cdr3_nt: TGTGCCAGCAGCTTTGTTGCGGGGGGCCCGGGTGAGCAGTTCTTC
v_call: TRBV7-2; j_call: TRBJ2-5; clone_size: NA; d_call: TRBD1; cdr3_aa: CASSPRGDRVGPETQYF; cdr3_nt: TGTGCCAGCAGCCCGAGAGGGGACAGGGTGGGGCCAGAGACCCAGTACTTC
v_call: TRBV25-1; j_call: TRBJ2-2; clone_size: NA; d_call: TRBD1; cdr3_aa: CASKGASTGFFSGELFF; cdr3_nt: TGTGCCAGCAAGGGGGCAAGTACAGGATTTTTCTCCGGGGAGCTGTTTTTT
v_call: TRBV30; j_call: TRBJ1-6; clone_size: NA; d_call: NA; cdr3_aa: CAWSVSVFASPLHF; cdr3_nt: TGTGCCTGGAGTGTATCGGTTTTTGCTTCACCCCTCCACTTT
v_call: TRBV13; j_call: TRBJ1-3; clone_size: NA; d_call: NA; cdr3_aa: CASSPRRSSGNTIYF; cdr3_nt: TGTGCCAGCAGCCCCCGCAGATCCTCTGGAAACACCATATATTTT
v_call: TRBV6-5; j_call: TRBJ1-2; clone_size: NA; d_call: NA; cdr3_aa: CASSSFGGGGIGYTF; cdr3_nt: TGTGCCAGCAGCTCCTTCGGGGGGGGTGGTATAGGCTACACCTTC
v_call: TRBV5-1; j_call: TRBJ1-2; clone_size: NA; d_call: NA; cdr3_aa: CASSLVTAGGYTF; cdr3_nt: TGCGCCAGCAGCTTGGTGACTGCCGGGGGCTACACCTTC
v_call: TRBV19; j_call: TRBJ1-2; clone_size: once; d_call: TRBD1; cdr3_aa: CASSIKQGNYGYTF; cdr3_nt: TGTGCCAGTAGTATTAAACAGGGGAACTATGGCTACACCTTC
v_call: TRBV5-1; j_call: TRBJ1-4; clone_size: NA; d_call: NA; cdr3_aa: CASSFGEKLFF; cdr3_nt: TGCGCCAGCAGCTTTGGCGAAAAACTGTTTTTT
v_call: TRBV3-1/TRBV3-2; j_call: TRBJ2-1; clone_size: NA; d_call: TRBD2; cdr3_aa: CASSPVISLAGARNEQFF; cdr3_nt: TGTGCCAGCAGCCCAGTGATTTCACTAGCGGGAGCGCGCAATGAGCAGTTCTTC
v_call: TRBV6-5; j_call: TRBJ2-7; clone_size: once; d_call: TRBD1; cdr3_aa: CASSYTGQGVEQYF; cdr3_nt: TGTGCCAGCAGTTACACGGGACAGGGCGTTGAGCAGTACTTC
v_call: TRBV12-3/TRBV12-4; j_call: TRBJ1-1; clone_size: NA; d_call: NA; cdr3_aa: CASSAVAEAFF; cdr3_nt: TGTGCCAGCAGTGCGGTGGCTGAAGCTTTCTTT
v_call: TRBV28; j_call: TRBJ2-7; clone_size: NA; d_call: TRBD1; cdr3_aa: CASSPRGWGQGAYEQYF; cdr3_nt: TGTGCCAGCAGTCCGCGAGGGTGGGGACAGGGGGCCTACGAGCAGTACTTC
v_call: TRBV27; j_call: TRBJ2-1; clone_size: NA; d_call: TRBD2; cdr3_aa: CASSYGLAGDEQFF; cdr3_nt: TGTGCCAGCAGTTACGGACTAGCGGGGGATGAGCAGTTCTTC
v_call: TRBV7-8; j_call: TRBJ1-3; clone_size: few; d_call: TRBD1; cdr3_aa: CASSSDRVPTISGNTIYF; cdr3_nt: TGTGCCAGCAGCTCGGACAGGGTACCGACGATCTCTGGAAACACCATATATTTT
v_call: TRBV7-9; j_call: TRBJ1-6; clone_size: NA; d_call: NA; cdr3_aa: CASSFPGSPLHF; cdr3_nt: TGTGCCAGCAGCTTTCCAGGTTCACCCCTCCACTTT
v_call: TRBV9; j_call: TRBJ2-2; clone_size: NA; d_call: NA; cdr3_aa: CASTKYRENTGELFF; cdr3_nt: TGTGCCAGTACCAAATACAGGGAAAACACCGGGGAGCTGTTTTTT
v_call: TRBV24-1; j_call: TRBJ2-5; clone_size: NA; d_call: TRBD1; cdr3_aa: CATSDPRDRVIGETQYF; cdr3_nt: TGTGCCACCAGTGACCCACGGGACAGGGTCATAGGGGAGACCCAGTACTTC
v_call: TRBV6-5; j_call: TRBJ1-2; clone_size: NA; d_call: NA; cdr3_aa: CASLWGGSYTF; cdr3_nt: TGTGCCAGCCTCTGGGGGGGAAGCTACACCTTC
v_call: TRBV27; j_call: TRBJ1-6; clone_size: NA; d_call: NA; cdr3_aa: CASKRGLFSPLHF; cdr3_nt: TGTGCCAGCAAACGAGGACTTTTTTCACCCCTCCACTTT
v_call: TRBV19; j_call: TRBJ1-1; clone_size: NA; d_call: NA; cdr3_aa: CASTQRSRVGNTEAFF; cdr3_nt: TGTGCCAGTACCCAGAGATCGAGGGTGGGGAACACTGAAGCTTTCTTT
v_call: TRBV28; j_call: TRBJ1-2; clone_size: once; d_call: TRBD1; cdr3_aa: CASSGNRGFGYTF; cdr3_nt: TGTGCCAGCAGTGGAAACAGGGGTTTCGGCTACACCTTC
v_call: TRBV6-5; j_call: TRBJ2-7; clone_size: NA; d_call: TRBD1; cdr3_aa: CASSYSGQASYEQYF; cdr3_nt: TGTGCCAGCAGTTACTCGGGACAGGCGTCCTACGAGCAGTACTTC
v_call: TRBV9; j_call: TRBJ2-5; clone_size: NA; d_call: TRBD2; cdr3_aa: CASSQSAGAGTQYF; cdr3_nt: TGTGCCAGCAGCCAATCAGCGGGAGCTGGGACCCAGTACTTC